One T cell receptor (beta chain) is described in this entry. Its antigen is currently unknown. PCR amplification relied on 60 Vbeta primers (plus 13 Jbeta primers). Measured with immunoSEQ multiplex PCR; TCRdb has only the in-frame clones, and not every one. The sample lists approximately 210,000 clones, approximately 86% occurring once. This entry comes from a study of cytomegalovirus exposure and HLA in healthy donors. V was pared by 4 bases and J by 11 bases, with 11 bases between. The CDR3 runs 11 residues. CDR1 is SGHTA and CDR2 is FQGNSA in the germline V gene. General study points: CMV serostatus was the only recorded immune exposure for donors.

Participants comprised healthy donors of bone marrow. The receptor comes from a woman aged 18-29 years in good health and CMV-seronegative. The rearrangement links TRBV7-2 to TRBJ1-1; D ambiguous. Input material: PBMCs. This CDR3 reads CASSSDWWAFF. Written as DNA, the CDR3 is TGTGCCAGCAGCTCCGACTGGTGGGCTTTCTTT.